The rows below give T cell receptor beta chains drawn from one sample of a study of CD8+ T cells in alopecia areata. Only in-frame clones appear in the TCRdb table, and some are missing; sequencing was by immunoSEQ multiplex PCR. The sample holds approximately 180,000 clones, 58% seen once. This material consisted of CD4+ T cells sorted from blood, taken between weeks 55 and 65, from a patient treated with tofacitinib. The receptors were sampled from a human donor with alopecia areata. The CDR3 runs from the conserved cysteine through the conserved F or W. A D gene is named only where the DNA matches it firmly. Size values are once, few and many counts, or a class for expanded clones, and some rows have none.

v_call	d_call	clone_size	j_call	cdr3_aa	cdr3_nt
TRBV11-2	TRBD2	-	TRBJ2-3	CASSEGLAGGRDTQYF	TGTGCCAGCAGCGAGGGACTAGCGGGGGGTAGGGATACGCAGTATTTT
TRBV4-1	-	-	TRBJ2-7	CASSQALVDSYEQYF	TGCGCCAGCAGCCAAGCTCTAGTAGACTCCTACGAGCAGTACTTC
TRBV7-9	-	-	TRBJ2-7	CASSLDNRVPYEQYF	TGTGCCAGCAGCTTAGACAACAGGGTCCCCTACGAGCAGTACTTC
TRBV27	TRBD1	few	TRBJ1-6	CASSFGQGAESPLHF	TGTGCCAGCAGTTTCGGACAGGGGGCTGAATCACCCCTCCACTTT
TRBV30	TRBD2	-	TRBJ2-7	CAWSVLSGGPSYEQYF	TGTGCCTGGAGTGTCCTTAGCGGGGGACCTTCCTACGAGCAGTACTTC
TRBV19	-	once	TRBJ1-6	CASSISQGISPLHF	TGTGCCAGTAGTATAAGCCAGGGTATATCACCCCTCCACTTT
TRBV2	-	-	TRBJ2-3	CASGVARDTQYF	TGTGCCAGCGGGGTTGCTAGGGATACGCAGTATTTT
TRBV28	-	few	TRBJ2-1	CASSFGSSYNEQFF	TGTGCCAGCAGTTTTGGGTCCTCCTACAATGAGCAGTTCTTC
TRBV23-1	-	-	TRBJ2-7	CASARQSQYF	TGCGCCAGCGCCCGACAGTCCCAGTACTTC
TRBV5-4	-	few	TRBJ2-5	CASSQAQGAAETQYF	TGTGCCAGCAGCCAAGCACAGGGTGCGGCCGAGACCCAGTACTTC
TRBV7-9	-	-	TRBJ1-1	CASSPRGAGTEAFF	TGTGCCAGCAGCCCACGGGGGGCGGGCACTGAAGCTTTCTTT
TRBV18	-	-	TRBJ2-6	CASSPIGTAGANVLTF	TGTGCCAGCTCCCCCATAGGGACTGCTGGGGCCAACGTCCTGACTTTC
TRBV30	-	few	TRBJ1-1	CAWTPWATEAFF	TGTGCCTGGACCCCCTGGGCCACTGAAGCTTTCTTT
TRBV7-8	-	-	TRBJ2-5	CASSGGQETQYF	TGTGCCAGCAGCGGGGGGCAAGAGACCCAGTACTTC
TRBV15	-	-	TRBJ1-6	CATSTRADSPLHF	TGTGCCACCAGCACCAGGGCTGATTCACCCCTCCACTTT
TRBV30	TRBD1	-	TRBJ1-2	CAVDRGGYGYTF	TGTGCTGTTGACAGGGGAGGCTATGGCTACACCTTC
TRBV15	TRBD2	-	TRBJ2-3	CATSRLRIAGGPITQYF	TGTGCCACCAGCAGACTAAGGATAGCGGGGGGGCCTATAACGCAGTATTTT
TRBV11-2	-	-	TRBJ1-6	CASSFPGSSPLHF	TGTGCCAGCAGCTTTCCGGGAAGTTCACCCCTCCACTTT
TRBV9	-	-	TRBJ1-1	CASSPGGQTNTEAFF	TGTGCCAGCAGCCCTGGAGGGCAGACGAACACTGAAGCTTTCTTT
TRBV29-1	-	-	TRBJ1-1	CSAHWGADTEAFF	TGCAGCGCCCACTGGGGCGCGGACACTGAAGCTTTCTTT
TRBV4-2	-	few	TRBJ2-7	CASSRDFSYEQYF	TGTGCCAGCAGCCGGGACTTCTCCTACGAGCAGTACTTC
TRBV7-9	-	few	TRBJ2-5	CASSRPGLLKETQYF	TGTGCCAGCAGCCGACCGGGACTTCTAAAAGAGACCCAGTACTTC
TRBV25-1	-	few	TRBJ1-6	CASRTGTGNSPLHF	TGTGCCAGCAGGACCGGGACGGGTAATTCACCCCTCCACTTT
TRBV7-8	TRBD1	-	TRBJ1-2	CASSLDNRGYGYTF	TGTGCCAGCAGCTTAGATAACAGGGGCTATGGCTACACCTTC
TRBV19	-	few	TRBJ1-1	CASSMVVGNTEAFF	TGTGCCAGTAGTATGGTAGTGGGGAACACTGAAGCTTTCTTT
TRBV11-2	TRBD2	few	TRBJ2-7	CASSLAGGQNEQYF	TGTGCCAGCAGCTTAGCGGGGGGGCAGAACGAGCAGTACTTC
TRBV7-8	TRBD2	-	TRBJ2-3	CASSLEAGGADTQYF	TGTGCCAGCAGCTTAGAGGCGGGGGGGGCAGATACGCAGTATTTT
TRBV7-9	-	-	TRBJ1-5	CASSSNNQPQHF	TGTGCCAGCAGCTCAAACAATCAGCCCCAGCATTTT
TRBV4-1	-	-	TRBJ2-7	CASSPTASHLTYEQYF	TGCGCCAGCAGTCCGACAGCAAGCCATTTAACCTACGAGCAGTACTTC
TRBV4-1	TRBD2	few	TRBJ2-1	CASSQGLAGGKGSYNEQFF	TGCGCCAGCAGCCAAGGTCTAGCGGGGGGGAAAGGCTCCTACAATGAGCAGTTCTTC
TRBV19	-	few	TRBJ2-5	CASSFTRYKGETQYF	TGTGCCAGTAGTTTTACCCGATACAAAGGAGAGACCCAGTACTTC
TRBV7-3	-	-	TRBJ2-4	CASSLGGLQNIQYF	TGTGCCAGCAGCTTAGGGGGCCTTCAAAACATTCAGTACTTC
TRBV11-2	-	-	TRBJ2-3	CASSLGLAVVGDTQYF	TGTGCCAGCAGCTTAGGTCTAGCAGTAGTTGGAGATACGCAGTATTTT
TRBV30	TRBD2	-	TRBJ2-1	CAWSVRLLGSGGNEQFF	TGTGCCTGGAGTGTAAGGCTTCTGGGTAGCGGGGGCAATGAGCAGTTCTTC
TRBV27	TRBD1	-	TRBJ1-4	CASSRKFIQGASNEKLFF	TGTGCCAGCAGCCGGAAATTCATCCAGGGGGCTTCTAATGAAAAACTGTTTTTT
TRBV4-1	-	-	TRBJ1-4	CASSQVYEKLFF	TGCGCCAGCAGCCAAGTGTACGAAAAACTGTTTTTT
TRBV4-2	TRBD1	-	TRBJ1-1	CASSQDRQGSAFF	TGTGCCAGCAGCCAAGATCGACAGGGATCCGCTTTCTTT
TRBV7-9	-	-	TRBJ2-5	CASSRSTGTQETQYF	TGTGCCAGCAGCCGTTCGACAGGGACTCAAGAGACCCAGTACTTC
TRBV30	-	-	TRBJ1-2	CAWSSGGHYGYTF	TGTGCCTGGAGTAGTGGGGGGCACTATGGCTACACCTTC
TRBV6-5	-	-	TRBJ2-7	CASTRGAFSYEQYF	TGTGCCAGCACGCGGGGCGCCTTCTCCTACGAGCAGTACTTC
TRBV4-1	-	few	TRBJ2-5	CASSQDIGGQETQYF	TGCGCCAGCAGCCAAGATATCGGGGGCCAAGAGACCCAGTACTTC
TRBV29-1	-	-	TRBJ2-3	CSVGRTSSTDTQYF	TGCAGCGTTGGCAGGACATCTAGCACAGATACGCAGTATTTT
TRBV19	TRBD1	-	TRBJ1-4	CASTSGGAGEKLFF	TGTGCCAGCACATCAGGGGGCGCGGGCGAAAAACTGTTTTTT
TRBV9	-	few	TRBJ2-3	CASSVAGRGPGDTQYF	TGTGCCAGCAGCGTAGCGGGGCGGGGACCCGGAGATACGCAGTATTTT
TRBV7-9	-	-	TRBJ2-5	CASSQRGETQYF	TGTGCCAGCAGCCAGCGAGGAGAGACCCAGTACTTC
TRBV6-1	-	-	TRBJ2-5	CASSVRGETQYF	TGTGCCAGCAGTGTCCGGGGAGAGACCCAGTACTTC
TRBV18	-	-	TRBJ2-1	CASSPRPGNNEQFF	TGTGCCAGCTCACCACGGCCAGGGAACAATGAGCAGTTCTTC
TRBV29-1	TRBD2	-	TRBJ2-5	CSVGPAGGTTQETQYF	TGCAGCGTTGGACCGGCCGGTGGGACTACCCAAGAGACCCAGTACTTC
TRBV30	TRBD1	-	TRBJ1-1	CAWDREVTEAFF	TGTGCCTGGGACAGGGAAGTAACTGAAGCTTTCTTT
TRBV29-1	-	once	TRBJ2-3	CSVGQTRSATDTQYF	TGCAGCGTGGGACAAACTAGATCTGCAACAGATACGCAGTATTTT
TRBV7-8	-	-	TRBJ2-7	CASSLDSASVGQYF	TGTGCCAGCAGCTTAGACTCCGCGTCGGTGGGGCAGTACTTC
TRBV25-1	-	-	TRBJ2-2	CASIDRVAGELFF	TGTGCCAGCATCGATCGGGTAGCCGGGGAGCTGTTTTTT
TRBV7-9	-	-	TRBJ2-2	CASSLLAGSGELFF	TGTGCCAGCAGCTTACTCGCGGGGTCTGGGGAGCTGTTTTTT
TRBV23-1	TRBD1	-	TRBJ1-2	CASSQSGPGQGPGYTF	TGCGCCAGCAGTCAATCGGGCCCGGGACAGGGACCTGGCTACACCTTC
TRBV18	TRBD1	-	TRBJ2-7	CASSPQDRVGEQYF	TGTGCCAGCTCACCTCAGGACAGGGTGGGCGAGCAGTACTTC
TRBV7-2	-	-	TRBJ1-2	CASSLAATKINYGYTF	TGTGCCAGCAGCTTAGCCGCGACAAAGATCAACTATGGCTACACCTTC
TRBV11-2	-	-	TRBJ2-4	CASSLGPRLQNIQYF	TGTGCCAGCAGTTTAGGGCCGAGACTTCAAAACATTCAGTACTTC
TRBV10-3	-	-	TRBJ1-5	CAISEGSGAGNQPQHF	TGTGCCATCAGTGAGGGGAGTGGGGCGGGCAATCAGCCCCAGCATTTT
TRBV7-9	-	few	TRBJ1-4	CASSLAAEANEKLFF	TGTGCCAGCAGCTTAGCGGCGGAGGCTAATGAAAAACTGTTTTTT
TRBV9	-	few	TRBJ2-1	CASSVASTPRDEQFF	TGTGCCAGCAGCGTAGCTTCGACCCCCCGGGATGAGCAGTTCTTC